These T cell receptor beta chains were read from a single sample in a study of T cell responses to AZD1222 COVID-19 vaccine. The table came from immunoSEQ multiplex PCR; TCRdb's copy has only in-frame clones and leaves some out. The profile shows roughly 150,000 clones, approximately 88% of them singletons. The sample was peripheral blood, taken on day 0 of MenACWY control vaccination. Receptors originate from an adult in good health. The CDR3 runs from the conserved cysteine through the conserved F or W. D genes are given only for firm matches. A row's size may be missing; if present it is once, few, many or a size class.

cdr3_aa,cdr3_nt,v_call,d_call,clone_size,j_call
CAWSVHSVRRQPQHF,TGTGCCTGGAGTGTTCACAGTGTACGGAGACAACCCCAGCATTTT,TRBV30,-,-,TRBJ1-5
CASSESVWTGGDTGELFF,TGCGCCAGCAGCGAGAGCGTTTGGACAGGGGGCGACACCGGGGAGCTGTTTTTT,TRBV5-1,TRBD1,-,TRBJ2-2
CASRAGQGAREQYF,TGTGCCAGCAGAGCGGGACAGGGGGCGCGGGAGCAGTACTTC,TRBV2,TRBD1,-,TRBJ2-7
CASSQDYNRAYNEQFF,TGTGCCAGCAGCCAAGATTATAACAGGGCTTACAATGAGCAGTTCTTC,TRBV4-2,-,-,TRBJ2-1
CASSLAGTGELFF,TGTGCCAGCAGCTTGGCCGGGACCGGGGAGCTGTTTTTT,TRBV5-4,-,-,TRBJ2-2
CASSALGGSEAFF,TGTGCCAGCAGTGCCCTAGGGGGGAGCGAAGCTTTCTTT,TRBV6-4,-,-,TRBJ1-1
CASSLPTVGEGEQYF,TGTGCCAGCAGCCTCCCAACTGTAGGTGAAGGTGAGCAGTACTTC,TRBV13,-,-,TRBJ2-7
CATSGTAYYEQYF,TGTGCCACCTCCGGGACAGCTTACTACGAGCAGTACTTC,TRBV28,TRBD1,-,TRBJ2-7
CASSEGEQYF,TGTGCCAGCAGTGAAGGCGAGCAGTACTTC,TRBV2,-,-,TRBJ2-7
CASSQDRVETEAFF,TGCGCCAGCAGCCAGGACAGGGTGGAGACTGAAGCTTTCTTT,TRBV5-1,TRBD1,-,TRBJ1-1
CASSIQGSHEQYF,TGTGCCAGTAGTATCCAGGGATCCCACGAGCAGTACTTC,TRBV19,-,-,TRBJ2-7
CASSTPDSPRGYTF,TGTGCCAGTAGTACCCCGGACAGCCCGCGGGGCTACACCTTC,TRBV19,-,once,TRBJ1-2
CASSPGTGGLYQPQHF,TGTGCCAGCAGCCCCGGGACAGGGGGCTTGTATCAGCCCCAGCATTTT,TRBV5-6,TRBD1,once,TRBJ1-5
CATSRAGGNQPQHF,TGTGCCACCAGCAGAGCGGGGGGAAATCAGCCCCAGCATTTT,TRBV15,-,-,TRBJ1-5
CASSLQGGLDNEQFF,TGTGCCAGCAGCTTACAAGGGGGTCTCGACAATGAGCAGTTCTTC,TRBV7-3,-,-,TRBJ2-1
CASREERRGQGGLNTEAFF,TGTGCCAGCAGGGAAGAGAGGCGGGGACAGGGAGGGCTGAACACTGAAGCTTTCTTT,TRBV5-6,TRBD1,once,TRBJ1-1
CASSSQGGNEKLFF,TGTGCCAGCAGCTCTCAGGGGGGGAATGAAAAACTGTTTTTT,TRBV7-9,TRBD1,-,TRBJ1-4
CASSPGPRHYGYTF,TGTGCCAGTTCCCCGGGCCCGAGGCACTATGGCTACACCTTC,TRBV19,-,-,TRBJ1-2
CASAEGTGGHNEQFF,TGTGCCAGCGCTGAAGGGACAGGGGGGCACAATGAGCAGTTCTTC,TRBV28,TRBD1,once,TRBJ2-1
CSASRHNEQFF,TGCAGTGCTAGCCGTCACAATGAGCAGTTCTTC,TRBV20-1,-,-,TRBJ2-1
CAWSSQFRGRTYEQYF,TGTGCCTGGAGTTCGCAGTTTCGGGGGCGCACCTACGAGCAGTACTTC,TRBV30,-,-,TRBJ2-7
CASSLGGDGYTF,TGTGCCAGCAGTCTCGGCGGGGATGGCTACACCTTC,TRBV6-5,-,-,TRBJ1-2
CASSPDSAYNEQFF,TGTGCCAGCAGCCCGGACAGCGCCTACAATGAGCAGTTCTTC,TRBV11-3,-,-,TRBJ2-1
CATQPTTPRAEAFF,TGTGCCACCCAACCGACGACCCCACGAGCTGAAGCTTTCTTT,TRBV6-5,-,-,TRBJ1-1
CASSPRDRIFNTEAFF,TGTGCCAGCAGCCCCCGGGACAGAATATTCAACACTGAAGCTTTCTTT,TRBV9,TRBD1,-,TRBJ1-1
CASGRGVANYGYTF,TGTGCCAGCGGTCGTGGGGTAGCTAACTATGGCTACACCTTC,TRBV3-1/TRBV3-2,-,-,TRBJ1-2
CASSLSGQANQPQHF,TGTGCCAGCAGTTTAAGCGGACAGGCCAATCAGCCCCAGCATTTT,TRBV27,TRBD1,-,TRBJ1-5
CASSADREDTEAFF,TGTGCCAGCAGTGCCGACAGGGAGGACACTGAAGCTTTCTTT,TRBV2,TRBD1,-,TRBJ1-1
CASSQGTTLNSPLHF,TGCGCCAGCAGCCAAGGGACAACTTTAAATTCACCCCTCCACTTT,TRBV4-3,-,-,TRBJ1-6
CASSLDGGLSYNEQFF,TGTGCCAGCAGCTTAGATGGCGGCCTCTCCTACAATGAGCAGTTCTTC,TRBV7-6,-,-,TRBJ2-1
CASSPDVYNSPLHF,TGTGCCAGCAGCCCGGATGTGTATAATTCACCCCTCCACTTT,TRBV7-3,-,-,TRBJ1-6
CASSRQGVGAEAFF,TGTGCCAGCAGCCGACAGGGGGTCGGGGCCGAAGCTTTCTTT,TRBV6-5,TRBD1,once,TRBJ1-1
CASSLARDRIETQYF,TGTGCCAGCAGCTTAGCCCGGGACAGGATAGAGACCCAGTACTTC,TRBV7-2,TRBD1,-,TRBJ2-5
CASSLDRGSYNEQFF,TGTGCCAGCAGCTTGGACAGGGGATCCTACAATGAGCAGTTCTTC,TRBV5-4,TRBD1,-,TRBJ2-1
CASSYVTDTQYF,TGTGCCAGCAGCTATGTCACAGATACGCAGTATTTT,TRBV7-9,-,-,TRBJ2-3
CASSWDRGTEAFF,TGCGCCAGCAGCTGGGACAGGGGCACTGAAGCTTTCTTT,TRBV5-1,TRBD1,-,TRBJ1-1
CASSSLTGNNNYGYTF,TGTGCCAGCAGTTCGTTGACAGGAAACAATAACTATGGCTACACCTTC,TRBV6-6,-,-,TRBJ1-2
CASRVDSSGNTIYF,TGTGCCAGCAGAGTGGACAGCTCTGGAAACACCATATATTTT,TRBV2,-,once,TRBJ1-3
CASTTTGGTEAFF,TGTGCCAGTACCACCACGGGGGGGACTGAAGCTTTCTTT,TRBV19,-,-,TRBJ1-1
CASSLSLEQYF,TGTGCCAGCAGCTTAAGTCTCGAGCAGTACTTC,TRBV7-9,-,-,TRBJ2-7
CASSPNRGLAKNIQYF,TGTGCCAGTAGCCCAAACAGGGGGCTAGCCAAAAACATTCAGTACTTC,TRBV19,TRBD1,-,TRBJ2-4
CASTGGNQPQHF,TGTGCCAGCACCGGGGGCAATCAGCCCCAGCATTTT,TRBV25-1,-,-,TRBJ1-5
CASSLSDTITEAFF,TGTGCCAGCAGTTTATCGGACACAATCACTGAAGCTTTCTTT,TRBV28,-,-,TRBJ1-1
CASKIKCSSQHF,TGTGCCAGCAAGATCAAGTGTTCATCCCAGCATTTT,TRBV6-5,-,-,TRBJ1-5
CASSPLATERGNGYTF,TGCGCCAGCAGCCCCCTTGCTACCGAGCGCGGGAATGGCTACACCTTC,TRBV5-1,-,-,TRBJ1-2
CASSWDRGYGYTF,TGTGCCAGCAGCTGGGACAGGGGCTATGGCTACACCTTC,TRBV5-4,TRBD1,-,TRBJ1-2
CASSLWTSQSPLHF,TGCGCCAGCAGCCTTTGGACTTCTCAATCACCCCTCCACTTT,TRBV4-1,-,-,TRBJ1-6
CASSLVMNTEAFF,TGCGCCAGCAGCTTGGTTATGAACACTGAAGCTTTCTTT,TRBV5-1,-,-,TRBJ1-1
CASSRVGGPAEAFF,TGTGCCAGCAGCCGGGTCGGCGGCCCCGCTGAAGCTTTCTTT,TRBV4-2,-,-,TRBJ1-1
CASRRGQGPSYEQYF,TGTGCCAGCCGCCGGGGGCAGGGGCCTTCCTACGAGCAGTACTTC,TRBV7-8,-,-,TRBJ2-7
CASSIRGAEAFF,TGTGCCAGTAGTATAAGGGGTGCTGAAGCTTTCTTT,TRBV19,-,-,TRBJ1-1
CASSGQGGSPLHF,TGTGCCAGCAGTGGACAGGGTGGATCACCCCTCCACTTT,TRBV2,TRBD1,-,TRBJ1-6